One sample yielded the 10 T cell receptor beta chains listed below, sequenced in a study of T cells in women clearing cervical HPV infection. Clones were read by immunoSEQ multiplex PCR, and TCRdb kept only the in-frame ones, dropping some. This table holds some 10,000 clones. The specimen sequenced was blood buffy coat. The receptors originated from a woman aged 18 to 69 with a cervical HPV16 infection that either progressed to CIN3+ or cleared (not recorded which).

The CDR3 sequence is CASRLAGGPHEQYF. CDR3 bases read: TGTGCCAGTAGACTAGCGGGGGGGCCTCACGAG. V and J are TRBV19 and TRBJ2-7; 13 bases map to TRBD2. The read comes to an end 3 residues before the CDR3 does, leaving the germline J gene to fill in the end. The V and J ends lost 6 bases and 5 bases, in that order; junction bases with no gene match: 4. Germline assignment: CDR1 LNHDA and CDR2 SQIVND (reference sequence). The CDR3 is made up of 14 amino acids.

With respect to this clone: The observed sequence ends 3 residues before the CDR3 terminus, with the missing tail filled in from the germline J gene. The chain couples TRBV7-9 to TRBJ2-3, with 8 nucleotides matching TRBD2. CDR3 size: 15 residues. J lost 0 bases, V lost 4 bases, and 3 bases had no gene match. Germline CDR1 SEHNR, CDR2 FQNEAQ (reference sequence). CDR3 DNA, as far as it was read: TGTGCCAGCAGCTCGGCTAGCGGGAGCACAGATACG. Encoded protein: CASSSASGSTDT. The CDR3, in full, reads CASSSASGSTDTQYF. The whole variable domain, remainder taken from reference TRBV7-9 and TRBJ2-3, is DTGVSQNPRHKITKRGQNVTFRCDPISEHNRLYWYRQTLGQGPEFLTYFQNEAQLEKSRLLSDRFSAERPKGSFSTLEIQRTEQGDSAMYLCASSSASGSTDTQYFGPGTRLTVL.

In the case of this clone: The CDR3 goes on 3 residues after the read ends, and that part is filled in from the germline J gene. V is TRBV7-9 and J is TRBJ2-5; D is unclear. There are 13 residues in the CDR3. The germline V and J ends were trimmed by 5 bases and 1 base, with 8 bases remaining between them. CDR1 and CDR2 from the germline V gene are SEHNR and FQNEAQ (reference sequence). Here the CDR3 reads CASSRVAQETQYF. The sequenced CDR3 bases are TGTGCCAGCAGCCGCGTCGCCCAAGAGACC.

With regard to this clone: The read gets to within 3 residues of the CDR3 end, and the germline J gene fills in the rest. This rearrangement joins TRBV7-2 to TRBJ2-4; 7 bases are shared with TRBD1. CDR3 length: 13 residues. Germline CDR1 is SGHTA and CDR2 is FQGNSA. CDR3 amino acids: CASSYRDSRGQYF. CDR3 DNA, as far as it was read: TGTGCCAGCAGCTACCGGGACAGTCGTGGT.

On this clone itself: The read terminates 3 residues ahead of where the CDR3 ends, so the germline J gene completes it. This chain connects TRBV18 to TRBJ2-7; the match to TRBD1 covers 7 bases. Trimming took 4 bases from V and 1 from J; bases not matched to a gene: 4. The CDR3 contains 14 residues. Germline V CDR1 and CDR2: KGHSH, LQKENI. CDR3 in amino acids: CASSLGQPSYEQYF. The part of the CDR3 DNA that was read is TGTGCCAGCTCACTGGGACAGCCGTCCTACGAG.

The CDR3 DNA, read in part, is TGTGCCAGCAGTTCCCACCTGGGACAGACAAATTCACCC. This translates into CASSSHLGQTNSP. The complete CDR3 sequence is CASSSHLGQTNSPLHF. The V and J genes are TRBV6-2 or TRBV6-3 and TRBJ1-6, with 7 bases that match TRBD1. The CDR3 end lies 3 residues beyond the end of the read and is filled in from the germline J gene. Germline CDR1 is MNHEY and CDR2 is SVGEGT. The length of the CDR3 is 16 residues. The V and J ends lost 4 bases and 7 bases, in that order; junction bases with no gene match: 10.

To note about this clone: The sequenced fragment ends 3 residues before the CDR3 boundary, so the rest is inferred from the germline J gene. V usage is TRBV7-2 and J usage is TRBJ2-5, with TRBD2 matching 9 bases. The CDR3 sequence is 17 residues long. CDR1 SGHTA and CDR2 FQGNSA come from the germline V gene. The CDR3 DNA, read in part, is TGTGCCAGCAGCTTAGCAGCGCGGGGGGGCCAGCTAGATACC. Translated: CASSLAARGGQLDT. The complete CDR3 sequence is CASSLAARGGQLDTQYF. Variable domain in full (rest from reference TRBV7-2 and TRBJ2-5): GAGVSQSPSNKVTEKGKDVELRCDPISGHTALYWYRQSLGQGLEFLIYFQGNSAPDKSGLPSDRFSAERTGGSVSTLTIQRTQQEDSAVYLCASSLAARGGQLDTQYFGPGTRLLVL.

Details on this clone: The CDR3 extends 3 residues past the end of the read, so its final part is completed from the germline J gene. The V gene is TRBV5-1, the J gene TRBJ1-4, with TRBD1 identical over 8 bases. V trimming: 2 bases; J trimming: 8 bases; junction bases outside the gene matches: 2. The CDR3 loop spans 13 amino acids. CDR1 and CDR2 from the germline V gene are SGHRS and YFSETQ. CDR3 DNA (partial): TGCGCCAGCAGCTTACAGGGGGAAGAAAAA. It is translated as CASSLQGEEK. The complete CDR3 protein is CASSLQGEEKLFF.

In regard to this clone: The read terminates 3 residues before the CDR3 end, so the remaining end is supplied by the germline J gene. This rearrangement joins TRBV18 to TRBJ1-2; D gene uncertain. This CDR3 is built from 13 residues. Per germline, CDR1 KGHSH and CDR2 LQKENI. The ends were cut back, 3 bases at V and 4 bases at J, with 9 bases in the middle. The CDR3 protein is CASSPGDGYGYTF. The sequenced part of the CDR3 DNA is TGTGCCAGCTCACCCGGGGATGGCTATGGC.

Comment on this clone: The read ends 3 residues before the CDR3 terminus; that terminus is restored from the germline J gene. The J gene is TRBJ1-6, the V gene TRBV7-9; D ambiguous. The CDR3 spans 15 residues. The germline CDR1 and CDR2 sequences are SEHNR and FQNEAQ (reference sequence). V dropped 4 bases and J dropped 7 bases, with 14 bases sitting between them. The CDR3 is CASSWAGDFNSPLHF. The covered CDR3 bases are TGTGCCAGCAGCTGGGCGGGAGACTTCAATTCACCC.